This T cell receptor beta chain was obtained from a study of T cells after yellow fever vaccination. Study-level information: SMART-Seq v4 Ultra Low Input handled preparation of low-cell-number fractions. Study-wide results and limits: Post-booster repertoires contained most primary-vaccination clones again (approximately 95% CD4, about 88% CD8). Though it reached lower strength, the secondary response hit its peak faster, day 5 versus 15.

The study made its TCR cDNA through 5'RACE template switching. That step introduced a universal primer site along with UMIs. TCRdb ran MiXCR on the 5' RACE reads and lists one entry per CDR3 protein. The sample has some 350,000 distinct CDR3 sequences, about 6% seen once. There are many counts of this clonotype. The target antigen is unknown. CDR1 and CDR2 from the germline V gene are SGHRS and YFSETQ. V gave up 4 bases and J gave up 2 bases; unmatched junction bases: 9. The CDR3 has 16 residues. The genes are TRBV5-1 and TRBJ2-3, with 8 bases fitting TRBD2. The receptor comes from a man in his thirties or forties who received the YFV17D yellow fever vaccine. This sample comprised PBMCs, obtained 5 days after the yellow fever booster vaccination. CDR3 bases: TGCGCCAGCAGCCTAGGACTAGCCCTCTACACAGATACGCAGTATTTT. Protein sequence: CASSLGLALYTDTQYF.